This T cell receptor beta chain was captured in a study of T cell repertoires in cytomegalovirus infection. The V and J ends lost 2 bases and 0 bases respectively, with 12 bases between them. This CDR3 has 16 amino acids. Germline V gene lookup returns CDR1 SGHDT and CDR2 YYEEEE. TCRdb reprocessed the reads via MiXCR and lists one record per CDR3 protein. In the table there are around 490,000 distinct CDR3 sequences, about 30% of which are singletons. In its sample, this clonotype was seen a few times. Sample: PBMCs. V usage is TRBV5-6 and J usage is TRBJ2-1; no firm D call. The origin of this receptor is a human donor in good health (CMV status not recorded). Some clones in this sample may be carry-over from other donors' samples. CDR3 sequence (DNA): TGTGCCAGCAGCTTTGGCGGTCCGAGCTCCTACAATGAGCAGTTCTTC. Amino acid sequence: CASSFGGPSSYNEQFF.